Only a few counts were recorded for the clone carrying this TCR beta chain. The antigen is undetermined. The trim removed 6 bases at V and 5 bases at J, leaving 9 bases unmatched. The CDR3 has 14 residues. The germline V gene has CDR1 MNHEY and CDR2 SVGAGI. RNA transcripts provided the source from which TCR beta CDR3 regions were amplified. HTBI primers were employed in a first-round RT-PCR of the TCR CDR3. TCRdb re-called the multiplex PCR reads with MiXCR, one entry per CDR3 protein. The sample holds around 760,000 distinct CDR3 sequences, about 35% seen once. The data originate from a study of T cells in Graves' hyperthyroidism and ophthalmopathy. Subjects aged 18 to 65 presented with newly diagnosed hyperthyroidism of less than 2 months' duration. Fresh peripheral blood, approximately 9.1 ml, was the source of the PBMCs. Study-level points and caveats: Ophthalmopathy cases were set apart from stable hyperthyroidism by a 13 V-J model.

Sequenced material: blood. The TCR originated in a woman aged 40 to 49 with Graves' hyperthyroidism. The genes are TRBV6-5 and TRBJ1-2; TRBD1 aligns across 7 bases. In nucleotides, the CDR3 is TGTGCCAGCAGGGACCCAACAGGGGCATATGGCTACACCTTC. Its protein is CASRDPTGAYGYTF.